The 17 T cell receptor beta chains below come from one sample, sequenced in a study of CD8 T cells in Susac syndrome. With random hexamers, about 0.45 to 1 ug RNA was reverse transcribed. From the immunoSEQ multiplex PCR reads, TCRdb called clonotypes with MiXCR, one entry per CDR3 protein. Of some 140,000 distinct CDR3 sequences listed, 85% to 95% were seen once; the top ten hold 0.18%. Material for sequencing was CD8+ T cells from PBMCs. Every receptor here comes from a human donor with Susac syndrome.

The CDR3: CASSGDREAKNIQYF. Here the CDR3 DNA reads TGTGCCAGCAGCGGAGACAGGGAAGCCAAAAACATTCAGTACTTC. The V gene is TRBV9, the J gene TRBJ2-4, with 7 bases identical to TRBD1. V gave up 3 bases and J gave up 0 bases; unmatched junction bases: 3. Germline assignment: CDR1 SGDLS and CDR2 YYNGEE. CDR3 length: 15 residues.

The chain joins TRBV25-1 to TRBJ2-1, with D possibly matching TRBD1 (5 bases). V shed 4 bases and J shed 0 bases, with 13 bases lying between them. CDR1 is MGHDK and CDR2 is SYGVNS in the germline V gene. The CDR3 has 16 residues. As DNA, the CDR3 is TGTGCCAGCAGTGGACCAGGGAATCCCTCCTACAATGAGCAGTTCTTC. As protein: CASSGPGNPSYNEQFF.

The chain recombines TRBV5-1 with TRBJ1-1; D is perhaps TRBD1 (5 bases). V was clipped by 3 bases and J by 1 base, with 13 bases between them. Germline CDR1 reads SGHRS; CDR2 reads YFSETQ. This CDR3 has 15 amino acids. The CDR3: CASSSAYGGNTEAFF. CDR3 coding DNA: TGCGCCAGCAGCTCCGCTTATGGGGGGAACACTGAAGCTTTCTTT.

This chain joins TRBV28 and TRBJ2-7, with 7 bases that match TRBD1. J lost 6 bases, V lost 3 bases, and 14 bases had no gene match. CDR1 is MDHEN and CDR2 is SYDVKM in the germline V gene. CDR3 length equals 16 residues. CDR3 in DNA: TGTGCCAGCAGTTTGACCGGACAGGCAGCGTCGCCCGAGCAGTACTTC. It is translated as CASSLTGQAASPEQYF. Full variable domain (rest looked up from reference TRBV28 and TRBJ2-7): DVKVTQSSRYLVKRTGEKVFLECVQDMDHENMFWYRQDPGLGLRLIYFSYDVKMKEKGDIPEGYSVSREKKERFSLILESASTNQTSMYLCASSLTGQAASPEQYFGPGTRLTVT.

V usage is TRBV10-2 and J usage is TRBJ1-5; no firm D call. This CDR3 contains 13 residues. Germline values: CDR1 WSHSY, CDR2 SAAADI. Trimming removed 11 bases from V and 1 base from J, with 12 bases in between. The CDR3, as DNA: TGCGCCGCTGGCCCCGGGAGCAATCAGCCCCAGCATTTT. It is translated as CAAGPGSNQPQHF.

This chain connects TRBV11-2 to TRBJ2-1, with D unresolved. This CDR3 has 16 amino acids. The germline V and J ends were trimmed by 1 base and 4 bases, with 14 bases remaining between them. CDR1 and CDR2 (germline): SGHAT, FQNNGV. The CDR3: CASSLAFGGTYNEQFF. As DNA, the CDR3 is TGTGCCAGCAGCTTAGCTTTCGGCGGCACATACAATGAGCAGTTCTTC.

In its sample, this clonotype was seen once. V usage is TRBV6-5 and J usage is TRBJ1-1; the match to TRBD1 covers 9 bases. Unmatched junction bases numbered 2, after V lost 6 bases and J lost 0 bases. CDR3 size: 14 residues. Germline assignment: CDR1 MNHEY and CDR2 SVGAGI. CDR3 protein: CASRGQGLNTEAFF. In DNA form, the CDR3 reads TGTGCCAGCAGGGGACAGGGCTTGAACACTGAAGCTTTCTTT.

V gene TRBV27 combines with J gene TRBJ1-2, with D maybe TRBD1 (6 bases). Germline values: CDR1 MNHEY, CDR2 SMNVEV (reference sequence). This CDR3 has 14 residues. The V end lost 3 bases, the J end lost 5 bases, and 13 bases lay between the germline ends. The CDR3 DNA reads TGTGCCAGCAGTTTCACCGCCAGGGGATATGGCTACACCTTC. Amino acids: CASSFTARGYGYTF.

This clonotype was recorded only once. This sequence joins TRBV2 and TRBJ1-2; 9 bases line up with TRBD1. V dropped 1 base and J dropped 5; count of bases not matched to a gene: 2. CDR3 size: 14 residues. Germline assignment: CDR1 SNHLY and CDR2 FYNNEI. CDR3 loop: CASSEGGQGYGYTF. CDR3 nucleotide sequence: TGTGCCAGCAGTGAAGGTGGACAGGGGTATGGCTACACCTTC.

This chain joins TRBV5-1 and TRBJ2-5; D is tentatively TRBD1 or TRBD2 (5 bases each). Germline V lookup: CDR1 SGHRS, CDR2 YFSETQ. The CDR3 runs to 14 residues. Trimming removed 4 bases from V and 4 bases from J, with 14 bases in between. The CDR3 protein is CASSLRGPGETQYF. DNA of the CDR3: TGCGCCAGCAGCCTCCGGGGCCCCGGAGAGACCCAGTACTTC.

This clonotype was recorded once. The V call is TRBV7-2, the J call TRBJ2-3; D possibly corresponds to TRBD2 (5 bases). The germline CDR1 and CDR2 sequences are SGHTA and FQGNSA. Trimming pared 7 bases from V and 0 bases from J, leaving 14 bases between. The CDR3 extends over 15 amino acids. The CDR3 reads CASISYQRSTDTQYF. The DNA for the CDR3 is TGTGCCAGCATCTCTTATCAGCGGAGCACAGATACGCAGTATTTT.

V is TRBV7-2 and J is TRBJ2-7; no firm D call. Germline V lookup: CDR1 SGHTA, CDR2 FQGNSA. V shed 6 bases and J shed 2 bases, with 11 bases lying between them. The CDR3 has 13 amino acids. The CDR3 spells CASRQLMAYEQYF. In DNA form, the CDR3 reads TGTGCCAGCAGACAGCTCATGGCCTACGAGCAGTACTTC.

This chain joins TRBV19 and TRBJ2-5; D gene unclear. The germline V and J ends were trimmed by 5 bases and 2 bases, with 9 bases remaining between them. The CDR3 is 13 residues long. The germline V gene encodes CDR1 LNHDA and CDR2 SQIVND (reference sequence). The CDR3 DNA sequence: TGTGCCAGTAGTCCGCTCGGGCAAGAGACCCAGTACTTC. Translation gives CASSPLGQETQYF.

Only a few counts were recorded for this clonotype. This chain uses TRBV27 with TRBJ2-5; 7 bases match TRBD1. CDR1 and CDR2 from the germline V gene are MNHEY and SMNVEV (reference sequence). This CDR3 is built from 14 residues. With 2 bases clipped from V and 2 bases from J, the junction kept 2 bases outside the gene matches. CDR3 nucleotide sequence: TGTGCCAGCAGTTTAAGGGACAGACAAGAGACCCAGTACTTC. Translating gives CASSLRDRQETQYF.

This chain uses TRBV27 with TRBJ2-7; TRBD1 matches at 8 bases. Germline V gene sequence: CDR1 MNHEY, CDR2 SMNVEV (reference sequence). The CDR3 has 14 amino acids. The V and J ends lost 6 bases and 0 bases, in that order; junction bases with no gene match: 4. The CDR3 DNA reads as TGTGCCAGCAGGACCACAGGGGGCTCCTACGAGCAGTACTTC. The encoded protein is CASRTTGGSYEQYF.

J is TRBJ2-1 and V is TRBV6-2 or TRBV6-3; 13 bases are shared with TRBD2. The germline V gene has CDR1 MNHEY and CDR2 SVGEGT. This CDR3 spans 16 amino acids. The junction had 1 base not matched to a gene; V was cut back by 5 bases and J by 0 bases. The CDR3 loop reads CASSRTSGSSYNEQFF. In DNA form, the CDR3 reads TGTGCCAGCAGTCGGACTAGCGGGAGCTCCTACAATGAGCAGTTCTTC.

This clonotype was observed once. CDR3 DNA: TGTGCCAGCTCACCAGGAGCAGGGATGCTGGCCAAAAACATTCAGTACTTC. This translates into CASSPGAGMLAKNIQYF. The chain combines TRBV18 with TRBJ2-4, with a possible D match to TRBD1 (5 bases). The CDR3 extends over 17 amino acids. V was clipped by 2 bases and J by 1 base, with 15 bases between them. Germline lookup yields CDR1 KGHSH and CDR2 LQKENI. Full variable domain (rest looked up from reference TRBV18 and TRBJ2-4): NAGVMQNPRHLVRRRGQEARLRCSPMKGHSHVYWYRQLPEEGLKFMVYLQKENIIDESGMPKERFSAEFPKEGPSILRIQQVVRGDSAAYFCASSPGAGMLAKNIQYFGAGTRLSVL.